These 13 T cell receptor beta chains were all obtained from the same sample, sequenced in a study of T cells expressing NK-cell markers. TCRdb reprocessed the 5' RACE reads, with one entry per CDR3 protein and no DNA. The sample table sets out roughly 390,000 distinct CDR3 sequences. Source material: blood T cells: a sorted CD56 or NKG2C T cell subset, CD4+ or CD8+ T cells, or bulk PBMC T cells (not recorded which). The receptors originated from a woman aged 50 to 65 in good health.

The gene calls are TRBV7-9 and TRBJ2-1; TCRdb names TRBD1, which stays unverified in the absence of DNA. This CDR3 has 13 amino acids. CDR1 and CDR2 from the germline V gene are SEHNR and FQNEAQ (reference sequence). The CDR3 loop is CASSKLNRDGQFF.

The V call is TRBV30, the J call TRBJ2-2; TCRdb designates TRBD2, a call that cannot be tested without DNA. In germline, CDR1 is GTSNPN, CDR2 SVGIG (reference sequence). There are 16 residues in the CDR3. CDR3: CAWSALLGRSTGELFF. The full variable domain, rest sourced from reference TRBV30 and TRBJ2-2, is SQTIHQWPATLVQPVGSPLSLECTVEGTSNPNLYWYRQAAGRGLQLLFYSVGIGQISSEVPQNLSASRPQDRQFILSSKKLLLSDSGFYLCAWSALLGRSTGELFFGEGSRLTVL.

The chain uses TRBV20-1 and TRBJ2-5; no DNA is available, so the TRBD1 call from TCRdb remains unchecked. The germline CDR1 and CDR2 sequences are DFQATT and SNEGSKA (reference sequence). The CDR3 is 16 residues long. The CDR3 reads CSASEGQGKFQETQYF.

The rearrangement joins TRBV7-8 to TRBJ1-1; TCRdb lists TRBD1, though no DNA is available to test this call. Germline V gene sequence: CDR1 SGHVS, CDR2 FQNEAQ. This CDR3 comprises 13 residues. The CDR3 spells CASSSGGNTEAFF.

The chain employs TRBV7-9 and TRBJ1-2. The CDR3 has 13 residues. Germline lookup yields CDR1 SEHNR and CDR2 FQNEAQ (reference sequence). The CDR3 protein is CASSSSDRNGYTF.

The gene calls are TRBV5-6 and TRBJ2-7; as DNA is missing, the TRBD1 call by TCRdb cannot be tested. The CDR3 is 14 residues long. Germline values: CDR1 SGHDT, CDR2 YYEEEE. The CDR3 loop is CASSLWDRSYEQYF. The entire variable domain, with the rest obtained from reference TRBV5-6 and TRBJ2-7, is as follows: DAGVTQSPTHLIKTRGQQVTLRCSPKSGHDTVSWYQQALGQGPQFIFQYYEEEERQRGNFPDRFSGHQFPNYSSELNVNALLLGDSALYLCASSLWDRSYEQYFGPGTRLTVT.

This rearrangement joins TRBV27 to TRBJ1-5; TCRdb reports TRBD1, a call that lacks DNA to check it against. CDR3 length: 14 residues. CDR1 MNHEY and CDR2 SMNVEV come from the germline V gene (reference sequence). The CDR3 loop reads CASSLGSGRQPQHF.

J is TRBJ1-5 and V is TRBV10-3. CDR1 ENHRY and CDR2 SYGVKD come from the germline V gene. The CDR3 runs to 12 residues. CDR3 sequence: CAISDPDQPQHF.

The rearrangement links TRBV20-1 to TRBJ2-7; TCRdb outputs TRBD1, but without DNA this stays unchecked. Germline CDR1 is DFQATT and CDR2 is SNEGSKA (reference sequence). The CDR3 runs 16 residues. CDR3 amino acids: CSASGTGAIMSYEQYF.

The chain joins TRBV10-3 to TRBJ2-5; TCRdb outputs TRBD2, but without DNA this stays unchecked. In germline, CDR1 is ENHRY, CDR2 SYGVKD. CDR3 length equals 14 residues. CDR3 sequence reads: CAISPGTSGETQYF.

This chain joins TRBV2 and TRBJ2-5; the TCRdb D gene call, TRBD2, has no DNA to confirm it. There are 15 residues in the CDR3. Germline V gene lookup returns CDR1 SNHLY and CDR2 FYNNEI. This CDR3 reads CASRPVAGGGETQYF.

The rearrangement links TRBV5-6 to TRBJ2-1. The germline gives CDR1 SGHDT, CDR2 YYEEEE. This CDR3 comprises 13 residues. The chain's CDR3 is CASSHVRRNEQFF.

CDR3 amino acids: CSARDRGQTYNSPLHF. The rearrangement links TRBV20-1 to TRBJ1-6; TCRdb returns TRBD1, unconfirmable since there is no DNA. CDR1 and CDR2 (germline): DFQATT, SNEGSKA (reference sequence). CDR3 length equals 16 residues.